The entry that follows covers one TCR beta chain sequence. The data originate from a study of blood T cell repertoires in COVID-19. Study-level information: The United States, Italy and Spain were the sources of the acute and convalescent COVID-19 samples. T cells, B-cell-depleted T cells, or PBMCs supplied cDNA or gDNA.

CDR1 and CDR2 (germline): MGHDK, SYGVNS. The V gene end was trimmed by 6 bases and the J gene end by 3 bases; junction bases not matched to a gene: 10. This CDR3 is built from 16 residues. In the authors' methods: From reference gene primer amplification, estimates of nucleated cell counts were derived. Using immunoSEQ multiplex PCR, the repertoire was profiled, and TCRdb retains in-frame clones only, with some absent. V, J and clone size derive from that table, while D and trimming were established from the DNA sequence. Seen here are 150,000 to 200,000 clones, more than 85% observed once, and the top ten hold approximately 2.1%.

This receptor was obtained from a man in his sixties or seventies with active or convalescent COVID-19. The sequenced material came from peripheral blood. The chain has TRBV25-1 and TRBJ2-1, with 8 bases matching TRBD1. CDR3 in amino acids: CASSHPGGLGYNEQFF. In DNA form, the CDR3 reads TGTGCCAGCAGCCATCCAGGGGGCCTCGGCTACAATGAGCAGTTCTTC.